This T cell receptor beta chain comes out of a study of cytomegalovirus exposure and HLA in healthy donors. Both 60 Vbeta primers and 13 Jbeta primers went into the PCR. TCRdb's table, derived via immunoSEQ multiplex PCR, lists solely in-frame clones and lacks some. The table has about 180,000 clones, about four fifths seen once. V was clipped by 3 bases and J by 6 bases; unmatched bases: 6. CDR1 LNHDA and CDR2 SQIVND come from the germline V gene (reference sequence). The CDR3 loop spans 14 amino acids. The chain recombines TRBV19 with TRBJ2-3, with 7 nucleotides matching TRBD1. The TCR comes from a woman between 18 and 29 years old in good health and CMV-seropositive. The sequenced material came from PBMCs. CDR3 sequence reads: CASSIRQGGDTQYF. The CDR3 coding sequence is TGTGCCAGTAGTATCCGACAGGGTGGGGATACGCAGTATTTT.